This T cell receptor beta chain was documented in a study of blood T cells in healthy people across ages. General study findings and limits: Versus aged donors, long-lived donors had higher diversity and more naive CD4+ cells.

The second PCR ran about 6 to 11 cycles with a sample-barcoded 5' primer and J-beta primers. Each CDR3 protein is one row after TCRdb ran MiXCR on the 5' RACE reads. Of hundreds of thousands of distinct CDR3 sequences detected, under 65% appear once; the ten largest clones hold roughly 14%. CDR1 is SGHRS, CDR2 YFSETQ, per germline. The CDR3 spans 13 residues. Deletions cut 4 bases from V and 2 bases from J, with 9 bases between. This clonotype has only a few counts. The antigen remains unidentified. Specimen: blood. This TCR came from a woman older than 75 in good health. This rearrangement joins TRBV5-1 to TRBJ2-5, with unresolved D. The CDR3 loop is CASSPAQQETQYF. For the CDR3, the DNA is TGCGCCAGCAGCCCCGCGCAGCAAGAGACCCAGTACTTC.